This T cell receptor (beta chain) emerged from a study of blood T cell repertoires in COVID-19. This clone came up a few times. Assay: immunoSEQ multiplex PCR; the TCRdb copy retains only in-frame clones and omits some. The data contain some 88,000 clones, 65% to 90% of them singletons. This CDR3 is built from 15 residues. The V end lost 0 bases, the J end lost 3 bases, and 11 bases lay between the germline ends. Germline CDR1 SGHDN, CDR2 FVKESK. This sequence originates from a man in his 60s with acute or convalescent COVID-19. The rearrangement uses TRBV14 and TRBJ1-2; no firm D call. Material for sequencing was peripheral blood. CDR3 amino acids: CASSQDLEPHYGYTF. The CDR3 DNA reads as TGTGCCAGCAGCCAAGATCTGGAGCCCCACTATGGCTACACCTTC.